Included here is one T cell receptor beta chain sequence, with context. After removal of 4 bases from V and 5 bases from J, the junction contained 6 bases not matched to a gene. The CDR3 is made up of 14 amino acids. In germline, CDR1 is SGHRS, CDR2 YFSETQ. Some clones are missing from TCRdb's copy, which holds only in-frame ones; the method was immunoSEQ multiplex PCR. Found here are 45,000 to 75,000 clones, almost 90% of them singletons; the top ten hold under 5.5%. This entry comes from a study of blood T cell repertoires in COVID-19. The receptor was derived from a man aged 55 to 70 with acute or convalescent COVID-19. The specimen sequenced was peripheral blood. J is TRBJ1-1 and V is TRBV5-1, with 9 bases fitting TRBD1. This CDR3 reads CASSEQGAKTEAFF. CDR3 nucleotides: TGCGCCAGCAGCGAACAGGGGGCTAAGACTGAAGCTTTCTTT.